This section outlines one T cell receptor beta chain sequence together with its context. Its antigen specificity is not known. No per-base quality is available; no much larger clone lies one base away. The immunoSEQ Assay, a bias-controlled multiplex PCR, was used to amplify TCRbeta CDR3 regions from genomic DNA. The authors processed their data as follows. The number of nucleated cells in each sample was estimated from the amplification of reference gene primers within the assay. To quantify the absolute abundance of each unique TCRbeta CDR3 rearrangement, sequence reads were collapsed and filtered. For each sample, productive Simpson clonality was calculated by taking the square root of Simpson's diversity index across productive rearrangements. Here the immuneACCESS table is served through TCRdb, limited to in-frame sequences with V and J called. Missing clones are a known gap in these copies; in checked studies unresolved V genes cover under half, and the rest lacks a known reason. The V and J calls and the clone size are those of that table, but D and trimming were determined from the DNA. This sample lists roughly 100,000 clones; roughly 80% were detected once. The top ten constitute less than 25% of the sample.

The data stem from a study of blood T cell repertoires in COVID-19 (dated by TCRdb to the early 2020s). Turning to the overall study: The collaborator samples originated in the United States, Italy and Spain and spanned the acute and convalescent phases of COVID-19. Where available, HLA class I and class II types were taken from metadata supplied by the sample provider and were not determined by assay-based typing. Samples came from the ongoing ImmuneRACE study (first 160 participants) plus 1,254 subjects from 6 global collaborators. A freely available public database, intended as a resource for researchers studying the immune response to SARS-CoV-2, is where the repertoires were released. The prospective study material was composed of cDNA or gDNA derived from T cells, B-cell-depleted T cells, or PBMCs. The dataset comprised deeply sampled blood TCRbeta repertoires from subjects exposed to, actively infected with, or recovered from COVID-19. Nearly every sample came with metadata listing a de-identified subject ID, COVID-19 status, age in years and sex. The paper's findings and limits, for the study overall: The quantity of clinical and demographic metadata differed by source and by participant and was supplied without curation.

Collaborating institutions collected whole blood in K2EDTA tubes following their own protocols. For TCRbeta analysis, collaborators shipped samples in one of three forms: frozen whole blood, isolated PBMCs, or DNA extracted from either of those sample types. The CDR3 holds 15 amino acids from the cysteine to the phenylalanine. The entry retains the CDR3 DNA only, 45 bases that are in frame from base 1. Germline trimming: 5 bases from V, 8 bases from J; junction bases outside gene matches: 9. Reading the germline V gene (reference sequence) gives CDR1 MNHNY and CDR2 SVGAGI. The source of this sequence is a man aged 70-80 years with active or convalescent COVID-19. The chain employs TRBV6-6 and TRBJ1-4; 9 central nucleotides agree with TRBD1. Sequencing was carried out using peripheral blood. The sequence in DNA is TGTGCCAGCAGTCAGCCCGGGACAGGGAAAGAAAAACTGTTTTTT. Its amino acids are CASSQPGTGKEKLFF.